Shown below are 32 T cell receptor beta chains from a single sample sequenced in a study of Ad26.COV2.S vaccination and SARS-CoV-2 variants. Specified treatment: approximately 18 received Ad26.COV2.S at low or high dose, single or two shots; roughly 5 received placebo; per-sample allocation not given. The study sampled participants on day 63 after the first vaccine or placebo injection. The repertoire was sequenced with immunoSEQ multiplex PCR; TCRdb's copy has only in-frame clones and lacks some. This table holds a few hundred thousand clones, roughly 84% found once. This sample comprised peripheral blood, obtained in a trial of Ad26.COV2.S vaccine versus placebo. All receptors come from a person aged 18-65 years who received the Ad26.COV2.S COVID-19 vaccine or a placebo.

CDR3 sequence reads: CASSFDGVDNSPLHF. CDR3 in DNA: TGTGCCAGCAGCTTCGACGGTGTGGATAATTCACCCCTCCACTTT. J is TRBJ1-6 and V is TRBV3-1 (or the pseudogene TRBV3-2); D call uncertain. There are 15 residues in the CDR3. V dropped 5 bases and J dropped 5 bases, with 13 bases sitting between them. CDR1 and CDR2 (germline): LGHDT, YNNKEL (reference sequence).

The rearrangement links TRBV3-1 (or the pseudogene TRBV3-2) to TRBJ1-1; 9 bases line up with TRBD1. With 3 bases clipped from V and 5 bases from J, the junction kept 7 bases outside the gene matches. The CDR3 loop spans 15 amino acids. Per the germline V gene, CDR1 is LGHDT and CDR2 is YNNKEL (reference sequence). The CDR3 DNA sequence: TGTGCCAGCAGCCAGGGTAGGACAGGGGTGACTGAAGCTTTCTTT. Amino acid sequence: CASSQGRTGVTEAFF.

The chain uses TRBV6-4 and TRBJ1-5; 8 positions match TRBD1. In germline, CDR1 is MRHNA, CDR2 SNTAGT. The CDR3 is made up of 18 amino acids. The trim removed 2 bases at V and 1 base at J, leaving 10 bases unmatched. The CDR3 protein is CASSDPRTGRESNQPQHF. The DNA for the CDR3 is TGTGCCAGCAGTGACCCTAGGACAGGGCGCGAGAGCAATCAGCCCCAGCATTTT.

CDR3 DNA: TGTGCCAGCAGCCCACAGTGGGCCCAAAACATTCAGTACTTC. Residues: CASSPQWAQNIQYF. V is TRBV7-2 and J is TRBJ2-4; unclear D gene. The CDR3 runs to 14 residues. V was clipped by 5 bases and J by 5 bases, with 13 bases between them. CDR1 SGHTA and CDR2 FQGNSA come from the germline V gene. Supplemented by reference TRBV7-2 and TRBJ2-4, the full variable domain reads GAGVSQSPSNKVTEKGKDVELRCDPISGHTALYWYRQSLGQGLEFLIYFQGNSAPDKSGLPSDRFSAERTGGSVSTLTIQRTQQEDSAVYLCASSPQWAQNIQYFGAGTRLSVL.

The CDR3: CATSRDGAGELFF. The CDR3, as DNA: TGTGCCACCAGCAGAGATGGAGCGGGGGAGCTGTTTTTT. The chain combines TRBV15 with TRBJ2-2; D gene unclear. This CDR3 comprises 13 residues. Trimming removed 0 bases at V and 8 bases at J, with 7 bases between. Germline V gene lookup returns CDR1 LNHNV and CDR2 YYDKDF (reference sequence).

This chain connects TRBV12-2 to TRBJ1-1; the D call of TRBD1 is as the table states it, not checked on the DNA. TRBV12-2 is a pseudogene. The CDR3 spans 15 residues. CDR3 residues: CASRSRQGHSTEAFF. CDR3 nucleotides: TGTGCAAGTCGCTCCCGGCAGGGTCATAGCACTGAAGCTTTCTTT.

The rearrangement links TRBV18 to TRBJ1-6; D possibly corresponds to TRBD1 (6 bases). Germline assignment: CDR1 KGHSH and CDR2 LQKENI. The V end lost 4 bases, the J end lost 10 bases, and 23 bases lay between the germline ends. This CDR3 has 17 residues. The DNA of the CDR3 is TGTGCCAGCTCACACCGGGACACTAGGAGAGGCGGGTCACCCCTCCACTTT. The encoded protein is CASSHRDTRRGGSPLHF.

This clone was counted a few times. The chain combines TRBV7-8 with TRBJ1-6; tentative D call: TRBD1 (6 bases). Germline loops: CDR1 SGHVS, CDR2 FQNEAQ. V dropped 7 bases and J dropped 7 bases, with 14 bases sitting between them. The CDR3 sequence is 14 residues long. The DNA for the CDR3 is TGTGCCAGCATCCCAGCGGGGGCGAATTCACCCCTCCACTTT. This gives the protein CASIPAGANSPLHF. The entire variable domain, with the rest obtained from reference TRBV7-8 and TRBJ1-6, is as follows: GAGVSQSPRYKVAKRGQDVALRCDPISGHVSLFWYQQALGQGPEFLTYFQNEAQLDKSGLPSDRFFAERPEGSVSTLKIQRTQQEDSAVYLCASIPAGANSPLHFGNGTRLTVT.

The genes are TRBV25-1 and TRBJ2-1, with D uncertain. The CDR3 totals 11 residues. Germline-derived CDR1 and CDR2 are MGHDK and SYGVNS. V was clipped by 1 base and J by 10 bases, with 5 bases between them. The CDR3 bases are TGTGCCAGCAGTGAATTTCCCGAGCAGTTCTTC. Residues: CASSEFPEQFF.

V gene TRBV5-1 combines with J gene TRBJ1-3, with TRBD1 as a possible D gene (6 bases). CDR1 and CDR2 from the germline V gene are SGHRS and YFSETQ. V lost 2 bases and J lost 0, with 15 bases in between. This CDR3 has 17 amino acids. The CDR3 DNA sequence: TGCGCCAGCAGCTTTGATTTTGGACAGATCTCTGGAAACACCATATATTTT. This encodes CASSFDFGQISGNTIYF.

Turning to this clone: Other nucleotide sequences in the sample specify the same CDR3. V is TRBV5-6 and J is TRBJ1-5; D ambiguous. V was cut by 0 bases and J by 6 bases, with 7 bases left in between. The CDR3 loop spans 13 amino acids. The germline V gene encodes CDR1 SGHDT and CDR2 YYEEEE. CDR3 protein: CASSLGGGQPQHF. The CDR3 DNA is TGTGCCAGCAGCTTGGGTGGAGGTCAGCCCCAGCATTTT.

This clone has a single count. The chain carries TRBV12-3 or TRBV12-4 and TRBJ1-5; no definite D call. The CDR3 covers 12 residues. Trimming left V 2 bases short and J 7 bases short, with 6 bases between. CDR3 amino acids: CASSLPGQPQHF. The CDR3, as DNA: TGTGCCAGCAGTTTACCCGGGCAGCCCCAGCATTTT.

This clone was found once. The chain recombines TRBV5-8 with TRBJ1-3, with 8 bases aligning to TRBD1. CDR3 size: 15 residues. V was pared by 10 bases and J by 0 bases, with 9 bases of the junction left unmatched. The germline V gene encodes CDR1 SGHTS and CDR2 YDEGEE. The CDR3 spells CASRGQVYSGNTIYF. In nucleotides, the CDR3 is TGTGCCTCGAGGGGACAGGTTTACTCTGGAAACACCATATATTTT.

In DNA, the CDR3 is TGTGCCAGCAGCCTAGGTGAGGGCCGGGCAGATACGCAGTATTTT. Amino acids: CASSLGEGRADTQYF. The V gene is TRBV7-9, the J gene TRBJ2-3; tentatively, D is TRBD2 (5 bases). Trimming took off 5 bases at V and 4 bases at J, with 16 bases between the two ends. The CDR3 has 15 amino acids. Germline V gives CDR1 SEHNR, CDR2 FQNEAQ (reference sequence). Looking up the rest from reference TRBV7-9 and TRBJ2-3 gives the full variable domain: DTGVSQNPRHKITKRGQNVTFRCDPISEHNRLYWYRQTLGQGPEFLTYFQNEAQLEKSRLLSDRFSAERPKGSFSTLEIQRTEQGDSAMYLCASSLGEGRADTQYFGPGTRLTVL.

The chain combines TRBV10-3 with TRBJ2-3; 7 positions agree with TRBD2. Losses at the gene ends were 7 bases for V and 3 bases for J; bases not matched to a gene: 10. The length of the CDR3 is 15 residues. The V gene's germline CDR1 is ENHRY and CDR2 SYGVKD. The CDR3 sequence is CAITPQGGVTDTQYF. Here the CDR3 DNA reads TGTGCCATCACCCCCCAGGGAGGGGTAACAGATACGCAGTATTTT.

The rearrangement uses TRBV27 and TRBJ1-4; possible D gene TRBD1, 6 bases. Trimming removed 6 bases from V and 1 base from J, with 18 bases in between. Germline V gene sequence: CDR1 MNHEY, CDR2 SMNVEV (reference sequence). The CDR3 has 17 residues. The CDR3 bases are TGTGCCAGCAGCCCACAGGGAAATTGGGTAACTAATGAAAAACTGTTTTTT. Residues: CASSPQGNWVTNEKLFF.

This chain links TRBV25-1 with TRBJ1-6, with 9 bases fitting TRBD1. This CDR3 has 13 residues. Unmatched junction bases numbered 2, after V lost 4 bases and J lost 10 bases. The V gene's germline CDR1 is MGHDK and CDR2 SYGVNS. This chain's CDR3 is CASSGDRASPLHF. Written as DNA, the CDR3 is TGTGCCAGCAGTGGGGACAGGGCCTCACCCCTCCACTTT.

In this sample, this clone turned up a few times. V and J are TRBV14 and TRBJ2-6; D not resolved. From germline, CDR1 is SGHDN and CDR2 FVKESK. Trimming took off 0 bases at V and 0 bases at J, with 6 bases between the two ends. The CDR3 is 16 residues long. The CDR3 sequence is CASSQDRPSGANVLTF. CDR3 DNA sequence: TGTGCCAGCAGCCAAGATCGTCCCTCTGGGGCCAACGTCCTGACTTTC.

This chain links TRBV12-5 with TRBJ1-4; the D gene is possibly TRBD1 (5 bases). V lost 0 bases, J lost 8 bases, and 13 bases lay in between. The CDR3 consists of 15 residues. CDR1 and CDR2 from the germline V gene are LGHNT and FRNRAP. CDR3 amino acids: CASGLVQAGGEKLFF. CDR3 DNA sequence: TGTGCTAGTGGTTTGGTACAGGCAGGTGGGGAAAAACTGTTTTTT.

The chain carries TRBV4-2 and TRBJ2-1; D tentatively fits TRBD1 or TRBD2 (5 bases each). CDR3 length equals 15 residues. V shed 3 bases and J shed 5 bases, with 14 bases lying between them. Germline CDR1 reads LGHNA; CDR2 reads YNFKEQ. CDR3 protein: CASSHEGRAHNEQFF. CDR3 DNA sequence: TGTGCCAGCAGCCACGAGGGCAGGGCCCACAATGAGCAGTTCTTC.

This chain connects TRBV11-2 to TRBJ1-2; 8 bases are a match to TRBD1. The germline V gene has CDR1 SGHAT and CDR2 FQNNGV. There are 14 residues in the CDR3. V was clipped by 1 base and J by 7 bases; unmatched bases: 5. The CDR3 loop is CASSLAGQGSGYTF. The DNA for the CDR3 is TGTGCCAGCAGCTTAGCCGGACAGGGTTCTGGCTACACCTTC.

This sequence joins TRBV7-3 and TRBJ2-3; 7 nucleotides match TRBD2. V was clipped by 5 bases and J by 2 bases; unmatched bases: 10. The CDR3 spans 16 residues. Germline V gene lookup returns CDR1 SGHTA and CDR2 FQGTGA. Written as DNA, the CDR3 is TGTGCCAGCAGCACAACGTTCGGGGGGACCACAGATACGCAGTATTTT. This encodes CASSTTFGGTTDTQYF.

The chain uses TRBV7-9 and TRBJ2-5; 7 nucleotides agree with TRBD1. Losses at the gene ends were 2 bases for V and 1 base for J; bases not matched to a gene: 10. From germline, CDR1 is SEHNR and CDR2 FQNEAQ (reference sequence). The CDR3 is 17 residues long. The CDR3 DNA is TGTGCCAGCAGCTTATCCCGGGACAGCAATTTCCAAGAGACCCAGTACTTC. Its translation: CASSLSRDSNFQETQYF.

The V gene is TRBV7-9, the J gene TRBJ2-7, with 7 bases aligning to TRBD1. CDR1 is SEHNR and CDR2 is FQNEAQ in the germline V gene (reference sequence). J gave up 12 bases and V 2 bases, and 13 bases lay outside the gene matches. This CDR3 comprises 14 residues. CDR3 coding DNA: TGTGCCAGCAGCTTAAGACAGGGCGTATCAGTGTGGTACTTC. It yields the protein CASSLRQGVSVWYF.

The gene calls are TRBV19 and TRBJ2-1, with D perhaps TRBD2 (6 bases). The CDR3 is 19 amino acids. The germline gives CDR1 LNHDA, CDR2 SQIVND (reference sequence). V dropped 5 bases and J dropped 3 bases, with 26 bases sitting between them. Here the CDR3 reads CASSPTGFVGGLSYNEQFF. CDR3 DNA sequence: TGTGCCAGTAGTCCGACCGGCTTTGTCGGGGGATTGAGCTACAATGAGCAGTTCTTC.

The rearrangement uses TRBV6-5 and TRBJ1-2; TRBD1 might be the D (5 bases). CDR3 size: 16 residues. The germline CDR1 and CDR2 sequences are MNHEY and SVGAGI. V gave up 0 bases and J gave up 2 bases, with 13 bases separating them. In DNA form, the CDR3 reads TGTGCCAGCAGTTACTCGAGCCGGGGACCCAACTATGGCTACACCTTC. It is translated as CASSYSSRGPNYGYTF.

This chain joins TRBV5-5 and TRBJ1-1, with 10 bases matching TRBD1. The V gene's germline CDR1 is SGHKS and CDR2 YYEKEE (reference sequence). The CDR3 spans 18 residues. J lost 1 base, V lost 0 bases, and 9 bases had no gene match. The CDR3 here is CASSLVLGTGVKNTEAFF. As DNA, the CDR3 is TGTGCCAGCAGCTTGGTGCTAGGGACAGGGGTTAAGAACACTGAAGCTTTCTTT.

The chain is built from TRBV2 and TRBJ1-2; 8 nucleotides line up with TRBD1. The CDR3 has 17 amino acids. In germline, CDR1 is SNHLY, CDR2 FYNNEI. V dropped 5 bases and J dropped 4; count of bases not matched to a gene: 15. The CDR3 DNA is TGTGCCAGCAGTCAATTTAGGGGACAGGCGAACCTCTATGGCTACACCTTC. Its protein product is CASSQFRGQANLYGYTF.

This chain uses TRBV4-1 with TRBJ1-4; D uncertain. Germline V gene lookup returns CDR1 MGHRA and CDR2 YSYEKL. The length of the CDR3 is 15 residues. V lost 1 base, J lost 8 bases, and 14 bases lay in between. CDR3 DNA: TGCGCCAGCAGCCAAGGGGGAGGGCCCAAGGAAAAACTGTTTTTT. Its translation: CASSQGGGPKEKLFF.

As regards this clone: This sample includes further DNA sequences coding for the same CDR3. The chain uses TRBV18 and TRBJ2-2; no clear D gene. Per the germline V gene, CDR1 is KGHSH and CDR2 is LQKENI. There are 16 residues in the CDR3. The V and J ends lost 6 bases and 0 bases respectively, with 14 bases between them. CDR3 sequence (DNA): TGTGCCAGCTCGCCAGGACGGGCCGCGAACACCGGGGAGCTGTTTTTT. Its protein product is CASSPGRAANTGELFF.

CDR3 loop: CASSLEAGDYEQFF. The CDR3 DNA follows: TGTGCCAGCAGCCTGGAGGCGGGGGACTATGAGCAGTTCTTC. J is TRBJ2-1 and V is TRBV5-5, with TRBD2 identical over 7 bases. The V and J ends lost 4 bases and 8 bases, in that order; junction bases with no gene match: 9. From germline, CDR1 is SGHKS and CDR2 YYEKEE (reference sequence). The CDR3 sequence is 14 residues long.

V is TRBV29-1 and J is TRBJ1-2; D not certain. The germline CDR1 and CDR2 sequences are SQVTM and ANQGSEA. V was cut by 0 bases and J by 8 bases, with 10 bases left in between. The CDR3 loop spans 12 amino acids. CDR3 nucleotides: TGCAGCGTTGAAGACCGCCAAGGAGGCTACACCTTC. Encoded protein: CSVEDRQGGYTF.